The clone carrying this TCR beta chain is judged medium-sized. Its antigen is still unknown. Time point given: sample taken at primary tumor resection. The donors were fewer than 80 patients with non-small cell lung cancer that was early-stage and untreated. The sample belongs to a study of spatial heterogeneity in lung cancer. About the study: Raw-read counts averaged over ten per unique TCR and UMI combination. Study-wide points: Ubiquitous and regional expanded TCR counts tracked ubiquitous and regional nonsynonymous mutations, respectively. Tumor mutation counts were tracked by expanded intratumoral alpha and beta TCR counts.

MiXCR was run by TCRdb on the 5' RACE reads, yielding one entry per CDR3 protein. The sample shows over 3,000 distinct CDR3 sequences, 10% to 15% of them seen only once. Germline V gene data show CDR1 as MDHEN and CDR2 as SYDVKM. This CDR3 is 14 amino acids long. The J segment lost 5 bases and the V segment lost 3 bases, leaving 7 bases of the junction unmatched. The chain links TRBV28 to TRBJ2-7, with 7 bases identical to TRBD2. The sequence was collected from a female donor with early-stage non-small cell lung cancer. The material was lung tumor tissue, obtained at surgery. CDR3 residues: CASSLSGKGHEQYF. The CDR3 bases are TGTGCCAGCAGTTTGAGCGGGAAAGGCCACGAGCAGTACTTC.